This T cell receptor beta chain appears in the sequencing data of a study of Ad26.COV2.S vaccination and SARS-CoV-2 variants. A remark on this clone: The antigen remains unidentified.

Only in-frame clones appear in the TCRdb table, and some are missing; sequencing was by immunoSEQ multiplex PCR. The data show 430,000 or so clones, around 90% seen once. Trimming cost V 0 bases and J 4 bases, with 13 bases left between them. CDR1 and CDR2 (germline): SGHNT, YYREEE (reference sequence). The CDR3 extends over 15 amino acids. Documented treatment: 15 to 20 received Ad26.COV2.S at low or high dose, single or two shots; about 5 received placebo; per-sample allocation not given. The study sampled participants on day 63 after the first vaccine or placebo injection. Overall study findings and caveats: Post-vaccination spike-specific CD8+ and CD4+ T cell responses reportedly had substantial breadth.

This TCR was recovered from a person between 18 and 65 years old who received the Ad26.COV2.S COVID-19 vaccine or a placebo. The chain uses TRBV5-4 and TRBJ2-5; D is possibly TRBD2 (5 bases). Sequenced material: peripheral blood, taken in a trial of Ad26.COV2.S vaccine versus placebo. The CDR3 reads CASSLAAGRVETQYF. The CDR3 DNA follows: TGTGCCAGCAGCTTGGCGGCGGGCCGAGTAGAGACCCAGTACTTC.